The 18 T cell receptor beta chains reported below all come from one sample, sequenced in a study of cytomegalovirus exposure and HLA in healthy donors. Both 60 Vbeta primers and 13 Jbeta primers went into the PCR. Libraries were prepared by immunoSEQ multiplex PCR; TCRdb keeps only in-frame clonotypes and omits some of them. The sample contains 130,000 to 150,000 clones, just under 75% of which appear only once. The specimen sequenced was PBMCs. Receptors originate from a woman between 18 and 30 years old in good health and CMV-seronegative.

This chain joins TRBV5-4 and TRBJ1-2; D is perhaps TRBD1 (6 bases). From germline, CDR1 is SGHNT and CDR2 YYREEE (reference sequence). V lost 4 bases to trimming and J lost 0 bases, with 10 bases between them. There are 14 residues in the CDR3. DNA for the CDR3: TGTGCCAGCAGCGCCAGGGGAGCTAACTATGGCTACACCTTC. Translation gives CASSARGANYGYTF.

The rearrangement joins TRBV20-1 to TRBJ1-1; TRBD1 might be the D (6 bases). The CDR3 extends over 11 amino acids. CDR1 and CDR2 from the germline V gene are DFQATT and SNEGSKA (reference sequence). The CDR3 loop is CSSRGNTEAFF. CDR3 DNA: TGCAGCTCCAGGGGGAACACTGAAGCTTTCTTT.

This clone occurred once. The chain employs TRBV7-2 and TRBJ1-5, with no clear D. Germline V gene sequence: CDR1 SGHTA, CDR2 FQGNSA. The V end was cut by 0 bases, the J end by 5 bases, with 8 bases between. This CDR3 spans 14 amino acids. The CDR3 nucleotides read TGTGCCAGCAGCTTAGCCCCCCCAGATCAGCCCCAGCATTTT. Protein product: CASSLAPPDQPQHF.

The rearrangement links TRBV28 to TRBJ1-5, with D maybe TRBD1 (6 bases). The germline CDR1 and CDR2 sequences are MDHEN and SYDVKM. Trimming stripped 2 bases from V and 5 bases from J, with 7 bases between. The CDR3 is 13 amino acids. The CDR3 sequence: CASSLTGYQPQHF. CDR3 coding DNA: TGTGCCAGCAGTTTAACAGGGTATCAGCCCCAGCATTTT.

V is TRBV30 and J is TRBJ1-1; D is unclear. With 5 bases removed from V and 4 bases from J, the gap between germline ends came to 8 bases. Germline CDR1 and CDR2: GTSNPN and SVGIG (reference sequence). The CDR3 has 11 amino acids. The CDR3 sequence is CAWRLATEAFF. CDR3 nucleotides: TGTGCCTGGCGACTGGCCACTGAAGCTTTCTTT.

This clone is a singleton in its sample. Other DNA sequences within the sample encode an identical CDR3. V gene TRBV5-4 combines with J gene TRBJ2-5; 12 nucleotides line up with TRBD2. The V gene end was trimmed by 3 bases and the J gene end by 1 base; junction bases not matched to a gene: 10. CDR3 length: 18 amino acids. The germline CDR1 and CDR2 sequences are SGHNT and YYREEE (reference sequence). The CDR3 loop is CASSYDRRGLAGQETQYF. CDR3 DNA sequence: TGTGCCAGCAGCTATGATAGACGGGGACTAGCGGGCCAAGAGACCCAGTACTTC. Combining the CDR3 with reference TRBV5-4 and TRBJ2-5 gives the whole variable domain ETGVTQSPTHLIKTRGQQVTLRCSSQSGHNTVSWYQQALGQGPQFIFQYYREEENGRGNFPPRFSGLQFPNYSSELNVNALELDDSALYLCASSYDRRGLAGQETQYFGPGTRLLVL.

The V call is TRBV6-6, the J call TRBJ2-2; D possibly corresponds to TRBD1 (5 bases). CDR1 is MNHNY, CDR2 SVGAGI, per germline (reference sequence). The CDR3 is 16 amino acids. Trimming took 2 bases from V and 5 from J, leaving 15 bases between them. The CDR3 DNA reads TGTGCCAGCAGTTACCCGCAGGGAATAAGGACCGGGGAGCTGTTTTTT. It codes for CASSYPQGIRTGELFF.

A remark on this clone: Germline is not matched at one junction end, which may reflect a read error. Additional DNA sequences in this sample encode the identical CDR3. The J gene is TRBJ2-2, the V gene TRBV7-2, with TRBD2 identical over 10 bases. Looked up from germline, CDR1 is SGHTA and CDR2 is FQGNSA. There are 15 residues in the CDR3. CDR3 amino acids: CASSLAGGNTGELFF. Here the CDR3 DNA reads TGTGCCAGCAGTTTAGCGGGAGGGAACACCGGGGAGCTGTTTTTT. Looking up the rest from reference TRBV7-2 and TRBJ2-2 gives the full variable domain: GAGVSQSPSNKVTEKGKDVELRCDPISGHTALYWYRQSLGQGLEFLIYFQGNSAPDKSGLPSDRFSAERTGGSVSTLTIQRTQQEDSAVYLCASSLAGGNTGELFFGEGSRLTVL.

The chain is built from TRBV5-5 and TRBJ2-5; 8 bases match TRBD2. CDR3 length: 15 residues. The germline V gene encodes CDR1 SGHKS and CDR2 YYEKEE (reference sequence). J was trimmed by 5 bases and V by 6 bases; bases with no gene match: 12. The CDR3 protein is CASTNHGGGLETQYF. The DNA for the CDR3 is TGTGCCAGCACCAACCACGGGGGGGGTCTGGAGACCCAGTACTTC.

The chain carries TRBV5-1 and TRBJ2-2; TRBD1 agrees at 7 bases. The CDR3 runs 13 residues. V gave up 4 bases and J gave up 6 bases; unmatched junction bases: 3. The germline V gene encodes CDR1 SGHRS and CDR2 YFSETQ. Here the CDR3 DNA reads TGCGCCAGCAGCCAGGGGGTAGCCGGGGAGCTGTTTTTT. Translation: CASSQGVAGELFF.

This sequence joins TRBV7-2 and TRBJ1-6; 10 bases align to TRBD1. Germline CDR1 and CDR2: SGHTA and FQGNSA. Trimming removed 6 bases from V and 7 bases from J; junction bases left unmatched: 3. The CDR3 has 14 amino acids. CDR3 amino acids: CASRGTGENSPLHF. DNA of the CDR3: TGTGCCAGCAGAGGGACAGGGGAAAATTCACCCCTCCACTTT.

In its sample, this clone was seen once. The genes are TRBV5-5 and TRBJ2-2; D not resolved. The germline V gene encodes CDR1 SGHKS and CDR2 YYEKEE (reference sequence). V was trimmed by 3 bases and J by 2 bases, leaving 14 bases between them. The CDR3 sequence is 16 residues long. CDR3 residues: CASSYLYDVNTGELFF. The CDR3 DNA follows: TGTGCCAGCAGCTACCTCTATGATGTTAACACCGGGGAGCTGTTTTTT.

This chain uses TRBV7-2 with TRBJ1-5, with D tentatively TRBD1 (6 bases). V lost 5 bases to trimming and J lost 6 bases, with 14 bases between them. The V gene's germline CDR1 is SGHTA and CDR2 FQGNSA. This CDR3 contains 14 residues. The CDR3 here is CASSQGGGGQPQHF. Written as DNA, the CDR3 is TGTGCCAGCAGCCAAGGGGGAGGGGGTCAGCCCCAGCATTTT.

The rearrangement links TRBV6-5 to TRBJ1-4, with D unresolved. CDR1 and CDR2 (germline): MNHEY, SVGAGI. The V and J ends lost 2 bases and 7 bases respectively, with 14 bases between them. The CDR3 is made up of 15 amino acids. The CDR3 nucleotides are TGTGCCAGCAGTTACGTTTACTTAGGGAGTGAAAAACTGTTTTTT. The encoded protein is CASSYVYLGSEKLFF.

This rearrangement joins TRBV5-1 to TRBJ1-1; possible D gene TRBD1, 5 bases. Trimming took off 0 bases at V and 0 bases at J, with 18 bases between the two ends. The CDR3 spans 18 residues. Germline V gene lookup returns CDR1 SGHRS and CDR2 YFSETQ. The CDR3 nucleotides are TGCGCCAGCAGCTTGGGATATGGAGCCGGGGGTATGAACACTGAAGCTTTCTTT. Translation gives CASSLGYGAGGMNTEAFF. The variable domain in full, with the rest retrieved from reference TRBV5-1 and TRBJ1-1, is KAGVTQTPRYLIKTRGQQVTLSCSPISGHRSVSWYQQTPGQGLQFLFEYFSETQRNKGNFPGRFSGRQFSNSRSEMNVSTLELGDSALYLCASSLGYGAGGMNTEAFFGQGTRLTVV.

A single count supports this clone. The CDR3 DNA follows: TGTGCCAGCAGTGACTCCGGAGCTCCAAACTATGGCTACACCTTC. Protein product: CASSDSGAPNYGYTF. The V gene is TRBV6-4, the J gene TRBJ1-2, with D unclear. The CDR3 length is 15 residues. Trimming cost V 0 bases and J 2 bases, with 10 bases left between them. The germline V gene encodes CDR1 MRHNA and CDR2 SNTAGT.

The chain recombines TRBV4-3 with TRBJ2-7, with TRBD1 matching 11 bases. The germline CDR1 and CDR2 sequences are LGHNA and YSLEER. CDR3 length: 17 amino acids. With 4 bases clipped from V and 6 bases from J, the junction kept 14 bases outside the gene matches. In DNA, the CDR3 is TGCGCCAGCAGCCCCCTCCGGATCGGGACAGGGGGAAGCGAGCAGTACTTC. Encoded protein: CASSPLRIGTGGSEQYF.

The chain joins TRBV9 to TRBJ2-3; 11 nucleotides align to TRBD2. The CDR3 has 16 amino acids. V shed 4 bases and J 3 bases; nucleotides not matched to a gene: 7. Germline CDR1 reads SGDLS; CDR2 reads YYNGEE. CDR3 nucleotides: TGTGCCAGCAGCCCGCAGGGACTAGCGGAAACAGATACGCAGTATTTT. Its protein product is CASSPQGLAETDTQYF.